This T cell receptor (beta chain) was profiled in a study of blood T cell repertoires in COVID-19 (dated by TCRdb to the early 2020s). About the investigation overall: Samples from collaborators originated in the United States, Italy and Spain and spanned both the acute and convalescent phases of COVID-19. The material from the prospective study consisted of cDNA or gDNA derived from T cells, B-cell-depleted T cells, or PBMCs. Deeply sampled blood TCRbeta repertoires from subjects exposed to, actively infected with, or recovered from COVID-19 were included in the dataset. A freely available public database, intended as a resource for researchers studying the immune response to SARS-CoV-2, is where the repertoires were released. The samples were drawn from two sources: the first 160 participants of the ongoing ImmuneRACE study, and 950 to 1,500 subjects contributed by 6 global collaborators. The sample metadata nearly always contained a de-identified subject ID, COVID-19 status, age in years and sex. Where available, HLA class I and class II types were taken from metadata supplied by the sample provider and were not determined by assay-based typing.

Summary of the overall study and its limitations: The quantity of clinical and demographic metadata differed by source and by participant and was supplied without curation.

Collaborating institutions collected whole blood in K2EDTA tubes following their own protocols. Collaborator samples were shipped for TCRbeta analysis as frozen whole blood, isolated PBMCs, or DNA extracted from either sample type. The germline V gene sets CDR1 to KGHSH and CDR2 to LQKENI. Trimmed from V: 3 bases; trimmed from J: 5 bases; junction bases lacking a gene match: 10. Inclusive of the bounding cysteine and phenylalanine, the CDR3 is 16 residues long. The entry retains the CDR3 DNA only, 48 bases that are in frame from base 1. Remarks on this clone: Its target antigen remains unknown. It has no much larger one-base neighbor in the sample; base qualities were not kept.

TCRbeta CDR3 regions were amplified from genomic DNA by means of the immunoSEQ Assay, a bias-controlled multiplex PCR. On the study's bioinformatics: Nucleated cell counts per sample were estimated from amplification of reference gene primers within the assay. To quantify the absolute abundance of each unique TCRbeta CDR3 rearrangement, sequence reads were collapsed and filtered. For each sample, productive Simpson clonality was calculated as the square root of Simpson's diversity index across productive rearrangements. Drawn from immuneACCESS, this table holds only the in-frame rearrangements with V and J called that TCRdb kept. Clones are partly lost; checked studies trace under half to an unresolved V gene and leave the rest unexplained. V and J calls and clone size are those listed in that table; D and trimming were worked out from the DNA. The sample table records more than 70,000 clones; roughly 80% of these occur just once. The ten largest clones represent 4.8% of the sample.

The rearrangement combines TRBV18 with TRBJ2-5; TRBD1 fits 9 bases in the junction. Sequenced input: peripheral blood. The sequence was obtained from an elderly woman with active or convalescent COVID-19. CDR3 region: CASSPLPGTGSETQYF. The base sequence is TGTGCCAGCTCACCGCTCCCCGGGACAGGGTCGGAGACCCAGTACTTC.